The 30 T cell receptor beta chains in this list originate from one sample, sequenced in a study of T cell clones after liver transplantation. Produced via immunoSEQ multiplex PCR; TCRdb's table is partial and in-frame only. Counted here are roughly 100,000 clones, roughly four fifths occurring once; the ten biggest clones make up 2.5% to 3.5%. The source was CD4+ T cells from blood, collected approximately 43 months after liver transplant. The origin of the receptors is a human patient who received a liver transplant. The T cells may come from the graft donor.

This sequence joins TRBV5-1 and TRBJ2-7, with D perhaps matching TRBD1 or TRBD2 (5 bases each). The CDR3 is 15 residues long. Trimming removed 1 base from V and 0 bases from J, with 11 bases in between. Germline V gene data show CDR1 as SGHRS and CDR2 as YFSETQ. As DNA, the CDR3 is TGCGCCAGCAGCTTGACGGGGACGAGCTCCTACGAGCAGTACTTC. Translation gives CASSLTGTSSYEQYF.

This chain joins TRBV29-1 and TRBJ1-1; 7 bases align to TRBD1. V lost 5 bases and J lost 0; bases outside the gene matches: 9. In germline, CDR1 is SQVTM, CDR2 ANQGSEA. The CDR3 loop spans 15 amino acids. The CDR3 DNA reads TGCAGCGTTACCCGACAGGGTAGTCTGAACACTGAAGCTTTCTTT. Its translation is CSVTRQGSLNTEAFF. Full variable domain (rest looked up from reference TRBV29-1 and TRBJ1-1): SAVISQKPSRDICQRGTSLTIQCQVDSQVTMMFWYRQQPGQSLTLIATANQGSEATYESGFVIDKFPISRPNLTFSTLTVSNMSPEDSSIYLCSVTRQGSLNTEAFFGQGTRLTVV.

Here the CDR3 DNA reads TGTGCCAGCATTGACTCCCAGGGCCTATCCTCACATACGCAGTATTTT. Translated: CASIDSQGLSSHTQYF. This chain uses TRBV5-4 with TRBJ2-3; a weak D match, TRBD1 (5 bases). The CDR3 runs to 16 residues. Per the germline V gene, CDR1 is SGHNT and CDR2 is YYREEE (reference sequence). The ends were cut back, 6 bases at V and 7 bases at J, with 24 bases in the middle. Full variable domain (rest looked up from reference TRBV5-4 and TRBJ2-3): ETGVTQSPTHLIKTRGQQVTLRCSSQSGHNTVSWYQQALGQGPQFIFQYYREEENGRGNFPPRFSGLQFPNYSSELNVNALELDDSALYLCASIDSQGLSSHTQYFGPGTRLTVL.

This clone occurred once. V gene TRBV5-6 combines with J gene TRBJ1-2; D is uncertain. CDR1 SGHDT and CDR2 YYEEEE come from the germline V gene. The CDR3 extends over 13 amino acids. Trimming left V 0 bases short and J 7 bases short, with 10 bases between. Here the CDR3 reads CASSLAGPGGYTF. In DNA, the CDR3 is TGTGCCAGCAGCTTGGCCGGGCCCGGTGGCTACACCTTC.

The V gene is TRBV6-1, the J gene TRBJ2-7, with D unclear. The CDR3 runs 16 residues. From germline, CDR1 is MNHNS and CDR2 SASEGT. Trimming cost V 4 bases and J 0 bases, with 16 bases left between them. CDR3 loop: CASSVESEHLSYEQYF. CDR3 DNA sequence: TGTGCCAGCAGTGTAGAGTCGGAACATCTCTCCTACGAGCAGTACTTC.

The chain combines TRBV30 with TRBJ2-2, with no clear D. The germline CDR1 and CDR2 sequences are GTSNPN and SVGIG (reference sequence). V was pared by 4 bases and J by 5 bases, with 17 bases between. The CDR3 consists of 15 residues. Here the CDR3 reads CAWTPLDLDTGELFF. CDR3 sequence (DNA): TGTGCCTGGACACCGCTCGACCTTGATACCGGGGAGCTGTTTTTT. The full variable domain, with the rest looked up from reference TRBV30 and TRBJ2-2, is SQTIHQWPATLVQPVGSPLSLECTVEGTSNPNLYWYRQAAGRGLQLLFYSVGIGQISSEVPQNLSASRPQDRQFILSSKKLLLSDSGFYLCAWTPLDLDTGELFFGEGSRLTVL.

The rearrangement joins TRBV10-2 to TRBJ2-4; D is unclear. V lost 3 bases to trimming and J lost 4 bases, with 16 bases between them. The germline gives CDR1 WSHSY, CDR2 SAAADI. The CDR3 length is 16 residues. The CDR3 coding sequence is TGCGCCAGCAGTGACGTGGCCACGAGGTCAAAAAACATTCAGTACTTC. Amino acid sequence: CASSDVATRSKNIQYF.

V is TRBV5-1 and J is TRBJ2-7; D possibly corresponds to TRBD2 (6 bases). The germline V gene has CDR1 SGHRS and CDR2 YFSETQ. The V end lost 0 bases, the J end lost 6 bases, and 13 bases lay between the germline ends. CDR3 length: 14 residues. The DNA of the CDR3 is TGCGCCAGCAGCTTGGCACAGGCGGGACGCGAGCAGTACTTC. This translates into CASSLAQAGREQYF.

The rearrangement uses TRBV27 and TRBJ2-1; 8 positions agree with TRBD2. Unmatched junction bases numbered 12, after V lost 1 base and J lost 10 bases. This CDR3 comprises 16 residues. Germline V gene lookup returns CDR1 MNHEY and CDR2 SMNVEV (reference sequence). CDR3 residues: CASSLFTGGGPGEQFF. Here the CDR3 DNA reads TGTGCCAGCAGTTTATTTACGGGAGGGGGGCCTGGGGAGCAGTTCTTC.

Only one count was recorded for this clone. This chain uses TRBV7-2 with TRBJ2-1, with D perhaps matching TRBD2 (7 bases). Germline CDR1 and CDR2: SGHTA and FQGNSA. Trimming removed 2 bases from V and 0 bases from J, with 11 bases in between. This CDR3 region has 16 residues. Written as DNA, the CDR3 is TGTGCCAGCAGCTTACTAGCGGACAGCTCCTACAATGAGCAGTTCTTC. Translation gives CASSLLADSSYNEQFF. Full variable domain (outside the CDR3, taken from reference TRBV7-2 and TRBJ2-1): GAGVSQSPSNKVTEKGKDVELRCDPISGHTALYWYRQSLGQGLEFLIYFQGNSAPDKSGLPSDRFSAERTGGSVSTLTIQRTQQEDSAVYLCASSLLADSSYNEQFFGPGTRLTVL.

The V call is TRBV7-2, the J call TRBJ2-6, with D unclear. CDR1 and CDR2 from the germline V gene are SGHTA and FQGNSA. The CDR3 has 13 residues. The V and J ends lost 0 bases and 3 bases respectively, with 0 bases between them. The CDR3 sequence: CASSLAGANVLTF. In DNA, the CDR3 is TGTGCCAGCAGCTTAGCTGGGGCCAACGTCCTGACTTTC.

The V call is TRBV7-3, the J call TRBJ2-1, with D maybe TRBD2 (6 bases). Germline CDR1 SGHTA, CDR2 FQGTGA. CDR3 length: 17 amino acids. The germline V and J ends were trimmed by 3 bases and 10 bases, with 25 bases remaining between them. CDR3 region: CASSLGGTTTISGEQFF. In nucleotides, the CDR3 is TGTGCCAGCAGCTTGGGAGGCACCACGACTATCTCGGGGGAGCAGTTCTTC.

This chain links TRBV7-2 with TRBJ1-4, with no clear D. V was cut by 1 base and J by 8 bases, with 11 bases left in between. This CDR3 comprises 14 residues. From germline, CDR1 is SGHTA and CDR2 FQGNSA. The DNA for the CDR3 is TGTGCCAGCAGCTTAGGGGTTGCCATGGAAAAACTGTTTTTT. This codes for CASSLGVAMEKLFF.

This clone was recorded only once. The rearrangement links TRBV19 to TRBJ1-3; D possibly corresponds to TRBD1 (5 bases). The CDR3 runs 15 residues. V lost 2 bases and J 11 bases, leaving 19 bases between the germline ends. Looked up from germline, CDR1 is LNHDA and CDR2 is SQIVND (reference sequence). The CDR3: CASSIPHGGPGPIYF. CDR3 nucleotide sequence: TGTGCCAGTAGTATACCGCATGGGGGACCCGGCCCCATATATTTT.

The rearrangement links TRBV14 to TRBJ1-2; 9 nucleotides align to TRBD1. The CDR3 totals 15 residues. The germline V gene has CDR1 SGHDN and CDR2 FVKESK. After removal of 1 base from V and 4 bases from J, the junction contained 4 bases not matched to a gene. In DNA form, the CDR3 reads TGTGCCAGCAGCCAAGGAGGACAGGGGCCCTATGGCTACACCTTC. It yields the protein CASSQGGQGPYGYTF. Full variable domain (rest looked up from reference TRBV14 and TRBJ1-2): EAGVTQFPSHSVIEKGQTVTLRCDPISGHDNLYWYRRVMGKEIKFLLHFVKESKQDESGMPNNRFLAERTGGTYSTLKVQPAELEDSGVYFCASSQGGQGPYGYTFGSGTRLTVV.

This chain joins TRBV27 and TRBJ2-7, with 8 bases lining up with TRBD1. The CDR3 has 13 amino acids. V shed 6 bases and J 6 bases; nucleotides not matched to a gene: 7. Germline V gene data show CDR1 as MNHEY and CDR2 as SMNVEV (reference sequence). CDR3 sequence: CASRADQGAEQYF. CDR3 bases: TGTGCCAGCAGGGCTGATCAGGGGGCCGAGCAGTACTTC.

The V and J genes are TRBV18 and TRBJ2-3; TRBD2 is a possible D gene (5 bases). The germline V gene has CDR1 KGHSH and CDR2 LQKENI. V shed 5 bases and J shed 2 bases, with 14 bases lying between them. This CDR3 comprises 15 residues. CDR3 sequence (DNA): TGTGCCAGCTCAACGAGAATGACTACCACAGATACGCAGTATTTT. The encoded protein is CASSTRMTTTDTQYF.

The chain recombines TRBV4-1 with TRBJ2-2; 7 bases line up with TRBD1. The CDR3 is 17 residues long. V lost 0 bases to trimming and J lost 2 bases; unmatched junction nucleotides: 6. CDR1 MGHRA and CDR2 YSYEKL come from the germline V gene. The CDR3 loop is CASSQEGKGANTGELFF. The CDR3 DNA reads as TGCGCCAGCAGCCAAGAGGGGAAGGGGGCAAACACCGGGGAGCTGTTTTTT.

The gene calls are TRBV13 and TRBJ1-2; D not certain. CDR3 size: 15 residues. The V end was cut by 2 bases, the J end by 2 bases, with 12 bases between. Germline CDR1 and CDR2: PRHDT and FYEKMQ (reference sequence). CDR3 DNA sequence: TGTGCCAGCAGCTTAACGTCAGGCTTGAACTATGGCTACACCTTC. Amino acid sequence: CASSLTSGLNYGYTF.

This clone was detected only once. The V call is TRBV25-1, the J call TRBJ2-2, with 9 bases matching TRBD1. CDR3 length: 14 residues. The V and J ends lost 6 bases and 3 bases, in that order; junction bases with no gene match: 2. Germline V gene lookup returns CDR1 MGHDK and CDR2 SYGVNS. CDR3 in amino acids: CASRQGADTGELFF. The CDR3 DNA reads TGTGCCAGCAGACAGGGGGCCGACACCGGGGAGCTGTTTTTT.

This clone turned up a few times. The chain couples TRBV5-1 to TRBJ1-2; tentatively, D is TRBD1 (5 bases). The CDR3 consists of 15 residues. V lost 0 bases and J lost 8, with 17 bases in between. Germline CDR1 and CDR2: SGHRS and YFSETQ. The CDR3, as DNA: TGCGCCAGCAGCTTGGAGCAGGGAGGCCCTTGGGGCTACACCTTC. Its translation is CASSLEQGGPWGYTF.

This clone was seen only a few times. The chain joins TRBV15 to TRBJ1-2, with D maybe TRBD1 (6 bases). Between the trimmed V and J ends, which lost 4 bases and 2 bases, there was a span of 11 bases. The CDR3 runs 14 residues. Germline CDR1 and CDR2: LNHNV and YYDKDF (reference sequence). The CDR3 region is CATSIGTSNYGYTF. CDR3 nucleotides: TGTGCCACCAGCATCGGGACATCAAACTATGGCTACACCTTC.

This rearrangement joins TRBV29-1 to TRBJ2-1; TRBD2 aligns across 14 bases. The CDR3 is made up of 15 amino acids. V lost 4 bases, J lost 9 bases, and 8 bases stayed unmatched. CDR1 and CDR2 from the germline V gene are SQVTM and ANQGSEA. CDR3 sequence (DNA): TGCAGCGTTGTCCCGACTAGCGGGAGGGGAAGTGAGCAGTTCTTC. Translating it yields CSVVPTSGRGSEQFF.

The V gene is TRBV10-2, the J gene TRBJ2-3; 10 nucleotides agree with TRBD2. The germline CDR1 and CDR2 sequences are WSHSY and SAAADI. The CDR3 sequence is 15 residues long. J was trimmed by 0 bases and V by 7 bases; bases with no gene match: 4. CDR3: CASTLTSGSTDTQYF. CDR3 DNA sequence: TGCGCCAGCACCCTGACTAGCGGGAGCACAGATACGCAGTATTTT.

The V call is TRBV11-2, the J call TRBJ2-7; TRBD1 agrees at 8 bases. This CDR3 spans 16 amino acids. J gave up 2 bases and V 5 bases, and 11 bases lay outside the gene matches. CDR1 and CDR2 from the germline V gene are SGHAT and FQNNGV. The CDR3 DNA follows: TGTGCCAGCAGCCGATCGACAGGGGAAGGAACCTACGAGCAGTACTTC. Amino acid sequence: CASSRSTGEGTYEQYF. Combining the CDR3 with reference TRBV11-2 and TRBJ2-7 gives the whole variable domain EAGVAQSPRYKIIEKRQSVAFWCNPISGHATLYWYQQILGQGPKLLIQFQNNGVVDDSQLPKDRFSAERLKGVDSTLKIQPAKLEDSAVYLCASSRSTGEGTYEQYFGPGTRLTVT.

The CDR3, as DNA: TGTGCCACCAGCAGAGATAAAGGAGAAACTGAAAAACTGTTTTTT. Translating it yields CATSRDKGETEKLFF. The chain uses TRBV15 and TRBJ1-4; D is unresolved. V lost 0 bases to trimming and J lost 7 bases, with 12 bases between them. The CDR3 has 15 residues. The germline V gene encodes CDR1 LNHNV and CDR2 YYDKDF (reference sequence).

J is TRBJ2-2 and V is TRBV11-3; tentative D call: TRBD1 (6 bases). V was shortened by 5 bases and J by 0 bases, with 7 bases between the two germline ends. The germline CDR1 and CDR2 sequences are SGHNT and YENEEA. The CDR3 consists of 14 residues. CDR3: CASSPGANTGELFF. Written as DNA, the CDR3 is TGTGCCAGCAGCCCAGGGGCGAACACCGGGGAGCTGTTTTTT.

In DNA, the CDR3 is TGCGCCAGCAGCTTACTAACCCCGGGACAGGGGGCTGAAAAACTGTTTTTT. Translating gives CASSLLTPGQGAEKLFF. The chain is built from TRBV5-1 and TRBJ1-4; 12 bases fit TRBD1. Germline V lookup: CDR1 SGHRS, CDR2 YFSETQ. This CDR3 contains 17 residues. The V segment lost 2 bases and the J segment 7 bases; nucleotides outside the gene matches: 9.

The chain couples TRBV9 to TRBJ2-5; a weak D match, TRBD2 (6 bases). CDR3 size: 14 residues. V lost 0 bases to trimming and J lost 5 bases, with 11 bases between them. Germline assignment: CDR1 SGDLS and CDR2 YYNGEE. The CDR3 DNA is TGTGCCAGCAGCGTAGCTGTGGCGGGGGAGACCCAGTACTTC. Translated: CASSVAVAGETQYF.

The V gene is TRBV11-2, the J gene TRBJ2-1; TRBD2 agrees at 15 bases. The trim removed 5 bases at V and 10 bases at J, leaving 9 bases unmatched. The CDR3 is 16 residues long. CDR1 and CDR2 from the germline V gene are SGHAT and FQNNGV. CDR3 sequence reads: CASSTGLAGGTGEQFF. The CDR3 DNA reads TGTGCCAGCAGCACCGGACTAGCGGGGGGGACGGGCGAGCAGTTCTTC.